This paragraph covers one TCR beta chain sequence. It has no known antigen specificity. The sample holds no much larger clone one base away, and base qualities are not on file. This sample is drawn from a study of a mutant IDH1 vaccine in newly diagnosed glioma (dated by TCRdb to the early 2020s). For the wider study: In the chemotherapy-containing groups, vaccination started alongside temozolomide cycles, whereas in patients who had radiotherapy alone it started 4-6 weeks after radiotherapy. The roughly 33 treated patients were around 62% male and about 40% female, with a mean age of approximately 40 years. Before enrollment, patients had received standard therapy of radiotherapy alone, temozolomide alone, or radiochemotherapy with temozolomide; most received the combination. Visit V12 was the week-35 safety follow-up and visit V13 was the week-47 end of study. Six visits were used for peripheral blood collection: V03 (baseline), V05, V07, V10, V12 and V13. Longitudinal TCRB deep sequencing was performed for roughly 27 treated patients wherever samples were available for exploratory analyses.

To prepare the library, the immunoSEQ multiplex PCR assay was applied. The hsTCRB Kit was used according to the manufacturer's protocol to amplify rearranged TCR beta chain sequences. An Illumina MiSeq was used to sequence the TCRB libraries. As for the authors' bioinformatics: Demultiplexing, trimming and gene mapping were performed with the kit vendor's proprietary platform. TCRdb obtained this table from immuneACCESS and retained in-frame rearrangements with V and J assigned. These tables miss some clones; where compared with another copy, unresolved V genes account for less than half of the shortfall, and the remainder is unexplained. That table is the source of V, J and clone size, and D and trimming were worked out from the DNA. The table for this sample lists some 58,000 clones; roughly 76% of them were counted only once. Together, the top ten hold roughly 5.3% of the sample. V drops 5 bases and J drops 1 base, leaving 14 bases in between. The CDR3 spans 15 residues, from the cysteine through the phenylalanine. This entry keeps only the CDR3 DNA: 45 bases, framed from base 1. CDR1 and CDR2, per the germline V gene, are MDHEN and SYDVKM.

Explained via the paper, the time point label denotes: week 35, safety follow-up. Each vaccine dose, consisting of 300 ug of a 20-mer mutant IDH1 peptide in Montanide, was administered subcutaneously with topical imiquimod. Patients received eight vaccinations in weeks 1, 3, 5, 7, 11, 15, 19 and 23, corresponding to visits V03 through V10. Newly diagnosed WHO grade 3 or 4 IDH1-mutant astrocytomas showing loss of nuclear ATRX were present in the donors. The samples were drawn from NOA16, a multicentre, single-arm, open-label phase I trial in Germany that tested a mutant IDH1 peptide vaccine in humans for the first time. Genomic DNA for TCRB sequencing was extracted from EDTA blood using the DNeasy Blood and Tissue Kit. Overall results and qualifications from the work: PBMC samples for TCRB deep sequencing were selected based on availability. The authors stated that sample limitations prevented analyses of patient blood samples from being reproduced. Changes in the top peripheral T cell clonotypes picked up by TCRB sequencing did not appear to be linked to pseudoprogression. Immune responses induced by the vaccine were seen in approximately 92% of patients across multiple MHC alleles.

The specimen comprised PBMCs, sampled from a glioma patient whose treatment included an IDH1 peptide vaccine. The receptor chain draws on TRBV28 and TRBJ2-5, with a weak D call of TRBD1 (6 bases match). This sequence was found in a man aged 35 to 55 with glioma. The CDR3 reads CASSTYRDRQETQYF. The DNA sequence is TGTGCCAGCAGTACCTACAGGGACCGCCAAGAGACCCAGTACTTC.